This T cell receptor beta chain was recorded in a study of STAT3 mutations in large granular lymphocyte leukemia. Study context: Among longitudinally sequenced T-LGLL patients, roughly half had canonical activating STAT3 mutations detected. Study results and caveats: In some patients, a small highly pathogenic clone possibly went undetected. All newly emerging clones after therapy were STAT3 wild type. Every T-LGLL patient had at least one immunodominant TCRbeta clonotype. Suggested: STAT3 mutation was not the ancestral event for these clonal expansions.

Germline lookup yields CDR1 MDHEN and CDR2 SYDVKM. J gave up 6 bases and V 6 bases, and 9 bases lay outside the gene matches. This CDR3 region has 14 residues. Assay: immunoSEQ multiplex PCR; the TCRdb copy retains only in-frame clones and omits some. This table has 9,500 to 12,000 clones, about 54% appearing once. As concerns this clone: Its antigen is not identified.

The sequence came from a boy between 10 and 17 years old with T-cell large granular lymphocyte leukemia. Some clones in this sample may be carry-over from other donors' samples. The sequenced sample was peripheral blood mononuclear cells. This chain connects TRBV28 to TRBJ1-2; 8 bases agree with TRBD1. This CDR3 reads CASSPLGQVDGYTF. The CDR3 DNA reads as TGTGCCAGCAGCCCCTTGGGACAGGTAGATGGCTACACCTTC.